The source of this TCR beta chain is a study of beta chain features in type 1 diabetes. Study-wide results and limits: A definitive answer on HLA type influencing TCRB rearrangement was not reached here. Patients' naive, central memory and Treg TCRB repertoires seemed closer to one another than those of healthy donors.

Each of the CD4+ naive, central memory, regulatory and stem cell-like memory populations was sorted via CD45RO/CCR7/CD25/CD127/CD95/CD27. This clone was recorded a few times. The target antigen is unknown. As every portion of the isolated RNA was reverse transcribed, the sequencing read expressed TCRB transcripts. Profiling relied on immunoSEQ multiplex PCR, and the TCRdb table lists in-frame clones only, not all of them. This table holds about 360,000 clones, roughly 13% found once. Losses at the gene ends were 4 bases for V and 6 bases for J; bases not matched to a gene: 8. Germline assignment: CDR1 SGHTA and CDR2 FQGTGA. The CDR3 loop spans 16 amino acids.

The genes are TRBV7-3 and TRBJ2-2; 10 bases agree with TRBD2. Material for sequencing was naive CD4+ T cells from blood. The receptor was isolated from a man between 18 and 29 years old in good health. The CDR3 sequence: CASSSLAGARAGELFF. The CDR3 DNA follows: TGTGCCAGCAGCTCTCTAGCGGGAGCCCGGGCCGGGGAGCTGTTTTTT.